A single sample is the source of the 2 T cell receptor beta chains below, sequenced in a study of T-cell reconstitution after alpha-beta-depleted transplantation in children. A TCRbeta library incorporating unique molecular identifiers was prepared. One entry per CDR3 protein results from TCRdb running MiXCR on the PCR reads. The data show some 310,000 distinct CDR3 sequences, around 25% seen once. Sequencing was performed on PBMCs, mostly from graft donor cells, taken 180 days after TCRalphabeta/CD19-depleted stem cell transplant. The receptor set was obtained from a male patient younger than 18 who had a stem cell transplant for acute lymphoblastic leukemia, so the T cells may come from the graft donor.

This clonotype was detected ten times or more. This sequence joins TRBV12-3 or TRBV12-4 and TRBJ1-1; the D is unclear. Trimming removed 3 bases at V and 8 bases at J, with 10 bases between. The CDR3 covers 12 residues. The CDR3 DNA follows: TGTGCCAGCAGTTTCTCGGGTCCCGAAGCTTTCTTT. Its translation is CASSFSGPEAFF.

This rearrangement joins TRBV27 to TRBJ2-7; no reliable D call. Germline V lookup: CDR1 MNHEY, CDR2 SMNVEV (reference sequence). The CDR3 length is 15 residues. V was shortened by 0 bases and J by 1 base, with 10 bases between the two germline ends. CDR3 DNA sequence: TGTGCCAGCAGTTTATCGTTTGGGAATTCCTACGAGCAGTACTTC. It specifies CASSLSFGNSYEQYF.